A single sample is the source of the 8 T cell receptor beta chains below, sequenced in a study of cytomegalovirus exposure and HLA in healthy donors. Primers included in the PCR were 60 Vbeta and 13 Jbeta primers. Measured with immunoSEQ multiplex PCR; TCRdb has only the in-frame clones, and not every one. The sample has approximately 190,000 clones; 82% are singletons. The sequencing sample was made of PBMCs. Source of these receptors: a boy aged 2 to 9 in good health and CMV-seronegative.

The chain couples TRBV5-1 to TRBJ1-2; 8 nucleotides align to TRBD1. CDR3 size: 14 residues. CDR1 and CDR2 (germline): SGHRS, YFSETQ. The junction had 6 bases not matched to a gene; V was cut back by 4 bases and J by 4 bases. CDR3 sequence reads: CASSRQGSPYGYTF. The CDR3 bases are TGCGCCAGCAGCCGACAGGGGTCCCCCTATGGCTACACCTTC.

The V gene is TRBV4-1, the J gene TRBJ1-2; perhaps TRBD1 as D (5 bases). The CDR3 is 14 amino acids. Trimming pared 2 bases from V and 2 bases from J, leaving 9 bases between. Germline CDR1 MGHRA, CDR2 YSYEKL. The CDR3 protein is CASSQFSGNYGYTF. The CDR3 region has the DNA TGCGCCAGCAGCCAATTCTCAGGGAACTATGGCTACACCTTC.

This clone was detected only a few times. The chain has TRBV5-6 and TRBJ2-7, with 9 bases aligning to TRBD1. V lost 4 bases to trimming and J lost 2 bases; unmatched junction nucleotides: 4. The CDR3 is 14 residues long. CDR1 is SGHDT, CDR2 YYEEEE, per germline. CDR3 amino acids: CASSAGTGTYEQYF. In DNA form, the CDR3 reads TGTGCCAGCAGCGCCGGGACAGGGACCTACGAGCAGTACTTC.

The rearrangement uses TRBV4-2 and TRBJ2-3; D unresolved. Germline V CDR1 and CDR2: LGHNA, YNFKEQ. Trimming took 1 base from V and 6 from J, leaving 5 bases between them. CDR3 size: 12 residues. The CDR3 coding sequence is TGTGCCAGCAGCCAAGCCAGGGATACGCAGTATTTT. It translates to CASSQARDTQYF.

The DNA of the CDR3 is TGTGCCAGCAGCGTCCGTCCGTCTTTTTCTAGCGGGGGGGCGAATGAGCAGTTCTTC. Residues: CASSVRPSFSSGGANEQFF. This chain connects TRBV9 to TRBJ2-1, with 12 bases that match TRBD2. CDR1 and CDR2 (germline): SGDLS, YYNGEE. Trimming cost V 2 bases and J 7 bases; bases outside gene matches: 16. The length of the CDR3 is 19 residues.

The rearrangement links TRBV5-6 to TRBJ1-6, with no clear D. Trimming took 2 bases from V and 9 from J, leaving 12 bases between them. CDR1 SGHDT and CDR2 YYEEEE come from the germline V gene. The CDR3 spans 14 residues. CDR3 coding DNA: TGTGCCAGCAGCTTTGGCAGGAACGGTTCACCCCTCCACTTT. Translated: CASSFGRNGSPLHF. Full variable domain (rest looked up from reference TRBV5-6 and TRBJ1-6): DAGVTQSPTHLIKTRGQQVTLRCSPKSGHDTVSWYQQALGQGPQFIFQYYEEEERQRGNFPDRFSGHQFPNYSSELNVNALLLGDSALYLCASSFGRNGSPLHFGNGTRLTVT.

This clone was recorded once. The chain has TRBV10-3 and TRBJ2-5; D is perhaps TRBD1 (6 bases). V lost 2 bases and J 1 base, leaving 8 bases between the germline ends. The CDR3 is 14 amino acids. Germline V gene data show CDR1 as ENHRY and CDR2 as SYGVKD. The CDR3 sequence: CAISERRGQETQYF. CDR3 nucleotides: TGTGCCATCAGTGAGCGCAGGGGCCAAGAGACCCAGTACTTC.

The chain couples TRBV5-1 to TRBJ1-2; tentative D call: TRBD1 (5 bases). Deletions cut 1 base from V and 6 bases from J, with 13 bases between. This CDR3 comprises 14 residues. Germline loops: CDR1 SGHRS, CDR2 YFSETQ. CDR3 region: CASSLQGSLNGYTF. Here the CDR3 DNA reads TGCGCCAGCAGCTTGCAGGGCAGCCTCAATGGCTACACCTTC.